Listed below are T cell receptor beta chains from one sample, sequenced in a study of radiotherapy plus CTLA-4 blockade in lung cancer. Only in-frame clones appear in the TCRdb table, and some are missing; sequencing was by immunoSEQ multiplex PCR. The table records roughly 30,000 clones, around 73% of them present only once. Sequencing used peripheral blood, obtained from a patient treated with radiotherapy plus ipilimumab. The receptors were gathered from a human donor with non-small cell lung cancer who had stable disease on radiotherapy plus ipilimumab. The CDR3 runs from the conserved cysteine through the conserved F or W.

j_call: TRBJ2-7; v_call: TRBV7-2; cdr3_aa: CASSLEGGGAYEQYF
j_call: TRBJ2-5; v_call: TRBV10-3; cdr3_aa: CAISPSGRDRLQETQYF
j_call: TRBJ1-2; v_call: TRBV28; cdr3_aa: CASSGGGQGNYGYTF
j_call: TRBJ2-1; v_call: TRBV6-1; cdr3_aa: CASSPYGRSYNEQFF
j_call: TRBJ1-4; v_call: TRBV19; cdr3_aa: CASEAPREGLEKLFF
j_call: TRBJ1-3; v_call: TRBV2; cdr3_aa: CASSDPRAGNTIYF
j_call: TRBJ1-1; v_call: TRBV6-5; cdr3_aa: CASRTVNTEAFF
j_call: TRBJ2-3; v_call: TRBV4-1; cdr3_aa: CASSQVGGLGRDTQYF
j_call: TRBJ1-6; v_call: TRBV7-9; cdr3_aa: CASSSGTVTDSPLHF
j_call: TRBJ2-1; v_call: TRBV7-9; cdr3_aa: CASSLSGEQFF
j_call: TRBJ2-3; v_call: TRBV19; cdr3_aa: CASRATGSTDTQYF
j_call: TRBJ1-2; v_call: TRBV7-9; cdr3_aa: CASSLFSGGQGKGGYTF
j_call: TRBJ2-2; v_call: TRBV7-9; cdr3_aa: CASSLAIGSGELFF